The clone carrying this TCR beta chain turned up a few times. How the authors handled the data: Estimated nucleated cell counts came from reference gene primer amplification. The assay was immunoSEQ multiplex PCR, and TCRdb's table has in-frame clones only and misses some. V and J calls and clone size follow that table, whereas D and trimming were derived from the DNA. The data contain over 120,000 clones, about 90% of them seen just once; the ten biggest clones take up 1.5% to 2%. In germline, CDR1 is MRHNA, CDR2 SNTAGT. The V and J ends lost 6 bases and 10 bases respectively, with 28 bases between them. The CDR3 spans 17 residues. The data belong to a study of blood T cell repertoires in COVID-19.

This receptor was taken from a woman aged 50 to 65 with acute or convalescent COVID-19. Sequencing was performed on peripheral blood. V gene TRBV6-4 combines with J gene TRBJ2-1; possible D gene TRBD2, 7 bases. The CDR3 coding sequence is TGTGCCAGCAGCCCACCTAGGGGGGGCGACGGTTCGGGGGAGCAGTTCTTC. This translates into CASSPPRGGDGSGEQFF.